The 21 T cell receptor beta chains below all came from one sample that was sequenced in a study of blood T cell repertoires in COVID-19. The data were produced by immunoSEQ multiplex PCR, yet TCRdb's version contains in-frame clones alone and is incomplete. The table includes some 50,000 clones, 89% detected once. Source material: peripheral blood. These receptors all stem from a man aged 55 to 69 with acute or convalescent COVID-19.

V gene TRBV14 combines with J gene TRBJ1-4; D gene ambiguous. V lost 1 base, J lost 5 bases, and 5 bases lay in between. Germline V gene data show CDR1 as SGHDN and CDR2 as FVKESK. This CDR3 is 13 amino acids long. The CDR3 here is CASSQGLNEKLFF. CDR3 DNA sequence: TGTGCCAGCAGCCAAGGACTGAATGAAAAACTGTTTTTT.

This chain links TRBV6-5 with TRBJ2-7; 7 bases agree with TRBD1. Germline V CDR1 and CDR2: MNHEY, SVGAGI. V was clipped by 5 bases and J by 1 base; unmatched bases: 2. This CDR3 is built from 13 residues. The CDR3 nucleotides read TGTGCCAGCAGTCGGGGACAGTCCTACGAGCAGTACTTC. Translated: CASSRGQSYEQYF.

The gene calls are TRBV2 and TRBJ2-3; 8 positions agree with TRBD1. The CDR3 is 15 amino acids. With 6 bases clipped from V and 2 bases from J, the junction kept 7 bases outside the gene matches. Germline V gene lookup returns CDR1 SNHLY and CDR2 FYNNEI. The CDR3, as DNA: TGTGCCAGCAGCCCCGGGACAGGTCTCACAGATACGCAGTATTTT. Translating it yields CASSPGTGLTDTQYF.

This clone was recorded only once. This chain links TRBV9 with TRBJ2-3; TRBD1 is a possible D gene (6 bases). V lost 3 bases and J lost 5, with 10 bases in between. Looked up from germline, CDR1 is SGDLS and CDR2 is YYNGEE. CDR3 length equals 13 residues. The CDR3 sequence is CASSDRAKDTQYF. CDR3 DNA sequence: TGTGCCAGCAGCGACAGGGCAAAAGATACGCAGTATTTT.

The chain couples TRBV2 to TRBJ1-2; TRBD1 might be the D (6 bases). The CDR3 runs to 17 residues. The germline V gene has CDR1 SNHLY and CDR2 FYNNEI. V gave up 6 bases and J gave up 8 bases, with 28 bases separating them. CDR3 nucleotide sequence: TGTGCCAGCAGGAAGACAGGAGCCTCAGGGGCCTTTACGGGCTACACCTTC. Amino acids: CASRKTGASGAFTGYTF.

This clone was found once. V is TRBV6-1 and J is TRBJ2-3; TRBD1 aligns across 7 bases. This CDR3 has 15 residues. Germline V lookup: CDR1 MNHNS, CDR2 SASEGT. Trimming at V came to 3 bases and at J to 5 bases, leaving 8 bases not matched to a gene. CDR3 amino acids: CASSEYDRAQDTQYF. CDR3 bases: TGTGCCAGCAGTGAGTATGACAGGGCCCAAGATACGCAGTATTTT.

V usage is TRBV3-1 (or the pseudogene TRBV3-2) and J usage is TRBJ2-7, with 8 bases aligning to TRBD2. This CDR3 spans 15 amino acids. The junction had 4 bases not matched to a gene; V was cut back by 1 base and J by 2 bases. CDR1 is LGHDT, CDR2 YNNKEL, per germline (reference sequence). Written as DNA, the CDR3 is TGTGCCAGCAGCCAAGCCGTGCGGGGGGCCTACGAGCAGTACTTC. It yields the protein CASSQAVRGAYEQYF.

V gene TRBV5-1 combines with J gene TRBJ2-3; perhaps TRBD2 as D (6 bases). Trimming stripped 4 bases from V and 5 bases from J, with 20 bases between. CDR1 is SGHRS, CDR2 YFSETQ, per germline. This CDR3 has 16 amino acids. The CDR3 reads CASSVGTAPPVDTQYF. CDR3 in DNA: TGCGCCAGCAGCGTTGGGACTGCCCCACCGGTAGATACGCAGTATTTT.

The chain links TRBV5-6 to TRBJ2-2; 7 positions match TRBD2. The CDR3 loop spans 13 amino acids. V was clipped by 3 bases and J by 4 bases; unmatched bases: 0. Germline V CDR1 and CDR2: SGHDT, YYEEEE. CDR3 nucleotide sequence: TGTGCCAGCAGCTGGGGGGGCACCGGGGAGCTGTTTTTT. Encoded protein: CASSWGGTGELFF.

This clone is medium-sized within its sample. The chain couples TRBV6-5 to TRBJ2-1, with 14 bases identical to TRBD2. The length of the CDR3 is 15 residues. Germline V CDR1 and CDR2: MNHEY, SVGAGI. Trimming took 5 bases from V and 7 from J; bases not matched to a gene: 4. The CDR3 DNA sequence: TGTGCCAGCAGTCAGACTAGCGGGGGGGCGAATGAGCAGTTCTTC. It yields the protein CASSQTSGGANEQFF.

The chain is built from TRBV30 and TRBJ1-2; TRBD1 matches at 10 bases. V gave up 0 bases and J gave up 3 bases; unmatched junction bases: 4. The CDR3 totals 15 residues. Looked up from germline, CDR1 is GTSNPN and CDR2 is SVGIG (reference sequence). CDR3 nucleotides: TGTGCCTGGAGTGTACGTGGGACAGGGGACTATGGCTACACCTTC. Translating it yields CAWSVRGTGDYGYTF.

The genes are TRBV12-5 and TRBJ1-1; D call uncertain. CDR1 and CDR2 from the germline V gene are LGHNT and FRNRAP. The length of the CDR3 is 15 residues. Between the trimmed V and J ends, which lost 1 base and 1 base, there was a span of 10 bases. The CDR3: CASGLGLGRNTEAFF. The CDR3, as DNA: TGTGCTAGTGGTTTGGGCCTGGGCAGGAACACTGAAGCTTTCTTT.

This chain joins TRBV27 and TRBJ1-6, with D unresolved. The germline V gene has CDR1 MNHEY and CDR2 SMNVEV (reference sequence). Between the trimmed V and J ends, which lost 6 bases and 6 bases, there was a span of 6 bases. The CDR3 length is 12 residues. In DNA, the CDR3 is TGTGCCAGCAGATACACTAATTCACCCCTCCACTTT. Translation: CASRYTNSPLHF.

The chain has TRBV4-1 and TRBJ2-5; D is possibly TRBD1 (5 bases). V lost 1 base and J lost 4, with 13 bases in between. From germline, CDR1 is MGHRA and CDR2 YSYEKL. The CDR3 length is 15 residues. The CDR3 is CASSQGQPKGETQYF. In DNA, the CDR3 is TGCGCCAGCAGCCAAGGACAGCCCAAAGGAGAGACCCAGTACTTC.

In regard to this clone: Additional DNA sequences in this sample encode the identical CDR3. The CDR3 spells CASSYDRGTEAFF. CDR3 DNA: TGCGCCAGCAGCTATGACAGGGGTACTGAAGCTTTCTTT. This chain joins TRBV5-1 and TRBJ1-1; TRBD1 matches 8 bases. Germline CDR1 SGHRS, CDR2 YFSETQ. The junction had 3 bases not matched to a gene; V was cut back by 3 bases and J by 5 bases. The CDR3 has 13 amino acids.

The V call is TRBV29-1, the J call TRBJ2-7, with TRBD1 as a possible D gene (6 bases). Germline-derived CDR1 and CDR2 are SQVTM and ANQGSEA. CDR3 length: 11 amino acids. V dropped 7 bases and J dropped 4 bases, with 11 bases sitting between them. DNA for the CDR3: TGCAGCGCCGGGACACCGTACGAGCAGTACTTC. Protein sequence: CSAGTPYEQYF.

The V gene is TRBV3-1 (or the pseudogene TRBV3-2), the J gene TRBJ2-2; no firm D call. This CDR3 contains 13 residues. Germline assignment: CDR1 LGHDT and CDR2 YNNKEL (reference sequence). V gave up 2 bases and J gave up 2 bases, with 3 bases separating them. Here the CDR3 DNA reads TGTGCCAGCAGCCAAAGCAACACCGGGGAGCTGTTTTTT. Translation gives CASSQSNTGELFF.

V is TRBV7-6 and J is TRBJ1-1; TRBD1 matches at 10 bases. V gave up 3 bases and J gave up 7 bases; unmatched junction bases: 5. Looked up from germline, CDR1 is SGHVS and CDR2 is FNYEAQ. The CDR3 length is 14 residues. The CDR3 loop reads CASSFSGTGDEAFF. CDR3 coding DNA: TGTGCCAGCAGCTTCTCCGGGACAGGGGATGAAGCTTTCTTT.

The V call is TRBV5-6, the J call TRBJ1-2, with a possible D match to TRBD1 (5 bases). From germline, CDR1 is SGHDT and CDR2 YYEEEE. V was cut by 3 bases and J by 4 bases, with 13 bases left in between. The CDR3 length is 14 residues. The CDR3 is CASSSDRFGYGYTF. The CDR3 nucleotides read TGTGCCAGCAGCTCTGACAGATTCGGCTATGGCTACACCTTC.

This clone was seen a handful of times. The chain employs TRBV4-1 and TRBJ1-5; D remains unclear. Trimming cost V 1 base and J 4 bases, with 5 bases left between them. The CDR3 is 13 residues long. The germline V gene has CDR1 MGHRA and CDR2 YSYEKL. Here the CDR3 reads CASSQAGNQPQHF. The CDR3 DNA follows: TGCGCCAGCAGCCAAGCGGGGAATCAGCCCCAGCATTTT.

In nucleotides, the CDR3 is TGTGCCAGCAGCTTGGGGGCTGCAGGGGAGGGCTACACCTTC. This translates into CASSLGAAGEGYTF. V is TRBV5-5 and J is TRBJ1-2, with a weak D call TRBD1 (6 bases). CDR1 and CDR2 (germline): SGHKS, YYEKEE (reference sequence). Trimming left V 0 bases short and J 8 bases short, with 14 bases between. This CDR3 is 14 amino acids long.